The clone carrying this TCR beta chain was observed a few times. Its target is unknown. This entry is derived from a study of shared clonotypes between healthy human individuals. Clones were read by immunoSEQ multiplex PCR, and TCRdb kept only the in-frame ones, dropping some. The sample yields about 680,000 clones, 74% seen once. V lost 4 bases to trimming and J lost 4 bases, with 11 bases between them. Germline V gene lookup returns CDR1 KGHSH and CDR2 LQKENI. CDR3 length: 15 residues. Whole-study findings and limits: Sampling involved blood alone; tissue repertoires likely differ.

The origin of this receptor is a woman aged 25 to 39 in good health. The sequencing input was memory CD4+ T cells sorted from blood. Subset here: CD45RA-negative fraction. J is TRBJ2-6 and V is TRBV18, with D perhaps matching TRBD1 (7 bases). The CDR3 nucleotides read TGTGCCAGCTCACGCAGGGGGGCGGGGGCCAACGTCCTGACTTTC. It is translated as CASSRRGAGANVLTF. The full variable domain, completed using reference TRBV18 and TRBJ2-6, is NAGVMQNPRHLVRRRGQEARLRCSPMKGHSHVYWYRQLPEEGLKFMVYLQKENIIDESGMPKERFSAEFPKEGPSILRIQQVVRGDSAAYFCASSRRGAGANVLTFGAGSRLTVL.